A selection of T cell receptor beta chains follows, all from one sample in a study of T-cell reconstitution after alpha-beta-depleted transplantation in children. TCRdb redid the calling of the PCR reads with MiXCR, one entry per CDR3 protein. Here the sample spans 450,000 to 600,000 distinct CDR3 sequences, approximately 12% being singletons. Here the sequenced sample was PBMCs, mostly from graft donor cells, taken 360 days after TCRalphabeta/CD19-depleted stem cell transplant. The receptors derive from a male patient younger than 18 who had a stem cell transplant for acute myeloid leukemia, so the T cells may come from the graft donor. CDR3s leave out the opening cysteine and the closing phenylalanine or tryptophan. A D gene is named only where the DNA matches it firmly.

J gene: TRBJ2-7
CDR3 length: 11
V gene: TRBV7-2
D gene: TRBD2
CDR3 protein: ASDPGRSYEQY

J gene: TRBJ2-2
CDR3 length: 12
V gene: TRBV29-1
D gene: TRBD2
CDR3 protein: SVGRAANTGELF

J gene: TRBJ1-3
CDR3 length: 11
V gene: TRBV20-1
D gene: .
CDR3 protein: SASRNSGNTTY

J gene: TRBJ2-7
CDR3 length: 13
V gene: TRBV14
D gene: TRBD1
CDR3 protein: ASSRTTGGSYEQY

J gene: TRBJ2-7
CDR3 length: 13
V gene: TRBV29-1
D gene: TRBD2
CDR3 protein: SVEDPGLASYEQY

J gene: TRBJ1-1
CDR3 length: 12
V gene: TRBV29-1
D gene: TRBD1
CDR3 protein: SGRTGGLNTEAF

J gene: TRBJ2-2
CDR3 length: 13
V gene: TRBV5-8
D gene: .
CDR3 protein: ASSSWGSYTGELF

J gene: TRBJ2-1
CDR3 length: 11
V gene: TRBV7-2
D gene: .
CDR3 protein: ASSSVRGNEQF

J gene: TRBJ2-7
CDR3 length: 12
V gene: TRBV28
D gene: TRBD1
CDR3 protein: ASSLEDRGREQY

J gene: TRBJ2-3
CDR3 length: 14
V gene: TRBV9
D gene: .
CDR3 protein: ASSVGGGLSTDTQY

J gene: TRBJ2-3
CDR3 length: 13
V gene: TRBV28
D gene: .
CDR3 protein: ASSLSRLSTDTQY

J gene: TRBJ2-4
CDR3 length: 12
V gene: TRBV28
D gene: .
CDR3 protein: ASSFWDGKNIQC

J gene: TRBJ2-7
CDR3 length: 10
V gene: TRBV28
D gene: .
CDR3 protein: ASSFQGIEQY

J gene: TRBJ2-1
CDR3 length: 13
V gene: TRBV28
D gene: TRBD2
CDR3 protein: ASRTLAGEHNEQF

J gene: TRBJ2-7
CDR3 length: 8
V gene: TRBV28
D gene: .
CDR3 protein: ASWPYEQY

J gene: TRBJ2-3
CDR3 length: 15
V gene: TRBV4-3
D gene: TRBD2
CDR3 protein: ASSPGTSGRATDTQY

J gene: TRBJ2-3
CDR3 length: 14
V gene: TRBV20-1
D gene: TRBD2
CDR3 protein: SARVLAGGPGDTQY

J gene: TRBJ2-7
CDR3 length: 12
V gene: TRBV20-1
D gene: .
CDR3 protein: SARAEGAFYEQY

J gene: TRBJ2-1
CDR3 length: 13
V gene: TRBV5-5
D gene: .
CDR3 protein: ASSLVGGMDNEQF

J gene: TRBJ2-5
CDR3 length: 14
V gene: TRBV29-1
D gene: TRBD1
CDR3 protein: SVLLYDTGGGETQY

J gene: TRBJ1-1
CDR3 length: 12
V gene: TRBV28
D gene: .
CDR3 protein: ASSFSGRSTEAF